The entry below gives a single T cell receptor (beta chain) sequence along with its context. The antigen is not known. Compared with germline, one end of the junction differs, possibly owing to a read error. The data were taken from a study of shared clonotypes between healthy human individuals. Study in general: The study enrolled a couple of women and three men aged 18 to 49. Study-level findings and limits: The study found approximately 5% of naive CD4 clonotypes shared across a handful of donors.

Some clones are missing from TCRdb's copy, which holds only in-frame ones; the method was immunoSEQ multiplex PCR. The sample has 2.3 million or so clones, over 85% seen once. CDR1 and CDR2 from the germline V gene are MNHEY and SMNVEV (reference sequence). The CDR3 extends over 14 amino acids. The source of this sequence is a man between 18 and 35 years old in good health. Some clones in this sample may be carry-over from other donors' samples. The sequenced sample consisted of naive CD4+ T cells from PBMCs. The subset here: CD45RA+ positively selected. The chain is built from TRBV27 and TRBJ2-1; 8 bases are shared with TRBD2. The CDR3 spells CASSLSGGGRYPVF. Here the CDR3 DNA reads TGTGCCAGCAGTTTATCGGGTGGCGGGAGGTACCCCGTCTTC.